The clone carrying this T cell receptor beta chain was detected a few times. This specimen comes from a study of blood T cell repertoires in COVID-19. Looking at the study overall: PBMCs, B-cell-depleted T cells, or T cells provided the cDNA or gDNA that made up the material.

The CDR3 is 14 amino acids. The V gene's germline CDR1 is SGHKS and CDR2 YYEKEE (reference sequence). Trimming removed 2 bases at V and 1 base at J, with 7 bases between. The authors' processing: Researchers report that nucleated cell counts were estimated from reference gene primer amplification. The data were produced by immunoSEQ multiplex PCR, yet TCRdb's version contains in-frame clones alone and is incomplete. V and J calls and clone size are given by that table; D and trimming were obtained from the DNA. Of 100,000 to 120,000 clones listed, about three quarters are singletons. The sequence was collected from a woman in her thirties or forties with acute or convalescent COVID-19. This rearrangement joins TRBV5-5 to TRBJ1-5; no firm D call. Source material: peripheral blood. The CDR3 sequence: CASSLPGSNQPQHF. CDR3 nucleotides: TGTGCCAGCAGCTTACCGGGAAGCAATCAGCCCCAGCATTTT.